What follows describes a single T cell receptor (beta chain). With 60 Vbeta and 13 Jbeta primers, the PCR was carried out. Using immunoSEQ multiplex PCR, the repertoire was profiled, and TCRdb retains in-frame clones only, with some absent. The table shows 200,000 or so clones, with approximately 84% occurring only once. The source of the sample is a study of cytomegalovirus exposure and HLA in healthy donors. There are 15 residues in the CDR3. CDR1 SGHRS and CDR2 YFSETQ come from the germline V gene. The ends lost 0 bases at V and 6 bases at J; junction bases unmatched: 1. Sequencing used PBMCs. The sequence was obtained from a boy younger than 18 in good health and CMV-seronegative. V is TRBV5-1 and J is TRBJ2-1; 12 positions match TRBD2. The CDR3 here is CASSLGTSGINEQFF. CDR3 DNA: TGCGCCAGCAGCTTGGGGACTAGCGGGATCAATGAGCAGTTCTTC.